This T cell receptor beta chain was captured by sequencing in a study of blood T cells in healthy people across ages. Turning to the study itself: Template switching caught about one barcoded beta molecule for each two T cells.

The junction had 19 bases not matched to a gene; V was cut back by 5 bases and J by 3 bases. CDR3 length: 18 residues. Germline-derived CDR1 and CDR2 are MGHDK and SYGVNS. This clonotype was observed a few times. With a J-beta primer mix and a sample-barcoded 5' primer, a second PCR ran 7 to 11 cycles. TCRdb recomputed calls from the 5' RACE reads with MiXCR, one row per CDR3 protein. The table lists approximately 1.5 million distinct CDR3 sequences, about 31% of them singletons. Each donor had approximately 10 milliliters of peripheral blood drawn. This chain joins TRBV25-1 and TRBJ2-7; 7 bases map to TRBD1. The source material was blood. The TCR originated in a woman in her twenties or thirties in good health. The CDR3 coding sequence is TGTGCCAGCAGTCCAAGGGGGCAGGGAAGGGCCCGAGGCTACGAGCAGTACTTC. This sequence encodes CASSPRGQGRARGYEQYF.